Sequencing of this TCR beta chain was carried out in a study of blood T cells in healthy people across ages. It was with a sample-barcoded 5' primer and a J-beta primer mix that a second PCR of about 7 to 12 cycles was run. TCRdb re-called the 5' RACE reads through MiXCR, storing one row per CDR3 protein. This table holds around 1.5 million distinct CDR3 sequences, roughly 40% found once. Study results and caveats: Any conclusive comparison of naive versus antigen-experienced cells was prevented by using unsorted PBMCs.

The germline CDR1 and CDR2 sequences are SEHNR and FQNEAQ (reference sequence). The CDR3 has 14 amino acids. The V end was cut by 6 bases, the J end by 2 bases, with 13 bases between. There are a few counts of this clonotype. Its antigen is not identified. V usage is TRBV7-9 and J usage is TRBJ2-5, with a possible D match to TRBD1 (5 bases). Material: blood. This clonotype was obtained from a woman aged 18-29 years in good health. CDR3 sequence (DNA): TGTGCCAGCAGTTGGACACAACATCAAGAGACCCAGTACTTC. It codes for CASSWTQHQETQYF.